The T cell receptor (beta chain) described here comes from a study of blood T cell repertoires in COVID-19. This table comes from immunoSEQ multiplex PCR, and its TCRdb copy is limited to in-frame clones, with some not included. This sample yields approximately 290,000 clones, of which more than 85% are seen a single time; around 0.8% belongs to the top ten. The germline V gene encodes CDR1 MDHEN and CDR2 SYDVKM. This CDR3 spans 14 amino acids. V lost 5 bases and J 2 bases, leaving 12 bases between the germline ends. The TCR sequence derives from a man aged 30 to 39 with acute or convalescent COVID-19. V gene TRBV28 combines with J gene TRBJ1-1; D may be TRBD1 (6 bases). Sequencing input: peripheral blood. The chain's CDR3 is CASSGGGANTEAFF. In nucleotides, the CDR3 is TGTGCCAGCAGTGGGGGGGGCGCAAACACTGAAGCTTTCTTT. The full variable domain, completed using reference TRBV28 and TRBJ1-1, is DVKVTQSSRYLVKRTGEKVFLECVQDMDHENMFWYRQDPGLGLRLIYFSYDVKMKEKGDIPEGYSVSREKKERFSLILESASTNQTSMYLCASSGGGANTEAFFGQGTRLTVV.